Presented here are 15 T cell receptor beta chains from one specimen sequenced in a study of T-cell memory formation after mild COVID-19. TCRdb re-derived calls from the 5' RACE reads in MiXCR, one entry per CDR3 protein. Of roughly 200,000 distinct CDR3 sequences listed, 16% were seen once; the top ten hold approximately 2.1%. What was sequenced was PBMCs or a T cell subset sorted from them (not recorded which). These receptors all come from an adult woman who had mild COVID-19 (a few samples of this study predate the infection). Cell type and time point are not known.

The CDR3 bases are TGCAGCGTTGAGGAGGAGCGGGGGGGCCCGTATGAGCAGTTCTTC. Protein: CSVEEERGGPYEQFF. The chain employs TRBV29-1 and TRBJ2-1, with TRBD2 matching over 10 bases. This CDR3 spans 15 amino acids. V was clipped by 3 bases and J by 8 bases; unmatched bases: 10. Germline V gene sequence: CDR1 SQVTM, CDR2 ANQGSEA.

This clonotype was counted ten times or more. The chain carries TRBV5-1 and TRBJ2-1; D is possibly TRBD2 (5 bases). V lost 4 bases, J lost 9 bases, and 23 bases lay in between. Germline V gives CDR1 SGHRS, CDR2 YFSETQ. The CDR3 consists of 16 residues. The CDR3: CASSPDLATLVVEQFF. CDR3 coding DNA: TGCGCCAGCAGCCCTGACTTAGCGACCCTGGTTGTTGAGCAGTTCTTC.

The chain couples TRBV5-1 to TRBJ1-1; D ambiguous. CDR1 and CDR2 (germline): SGHRS, YFSETQ. The CDR3 is 17 residues long. Trimming stripped 6 bases from V and 0 bases from J, with 21 bases between. The CDR3 nucleotides read TGCGCCAGCAAGGGTGGAAAGGGTCCCCCTATGAACACTGAAGCTTTCTTT. Amino acid sequence: CASKGGKGPPMNTEAFF.

The genes are TRBV4-1 and TRBJ1-1; D is possibly TRBD1 (6 bases). The CDR3 sequence is 14 residues long. Germline assignment: CDR1 MGHRA and CDR2 YSYEKL. V shed 6 bases and J shed 5 bases, with 16 bases lying between them. CDR3 amino acids: CASRDLTGKTEAFF. The CDR3 region has the DNA TGCGCCAGCAGGGACCTTACAGGGAAGACTGAAGCTTTCTTT.

The rearrangement links TRBV6-5 to TRBJ2-3; TRBD1 is a possible D gene (7 bases). The V end lost 6 bases, the J end lost 1 base, and 20 bases lay between the germline ends. Germline V gene sequence: CDR1 MNHEY, CDR2 SVGAGI. CDR3 size: 17 residues. The CDR3 coding sequence is TGTGCCAGCAGCGCGCAGGAGGGGGCCTTTGGCACAGATACGCAGTATTTT. This sequence encodes CASSAQEGAFGTDTQYF.

This clonotype has more than one count but fewer than ten. The chain employs TRBV11-3 and TRBJ2-5, with TRBD2 identical over 7 bases. Looked up from germline, CDR1 is SGHNT and CDR2 is YENEEA. The ends lost 4 bases at V and 9 bases at J; junction bases unmatched: 8. The CDR3 runs 13 residues. CDR3 loop: CASSSMRERAQYF. The CDR3 coding sequence is TGTGCCAGCAGCTCGATGCGGGAGAGGGCCCAGTACTTC.

The chain joins TRBV10-3 to TRBJ1-1; D possibly corresponds to TRBD1 (6 bases). CDR1 is ENHRY and CDR2 is SYGVKD in the germline V gene. V dropped 6 bases and J dropped 4 bases, with 15 bases sitting between them. The CDR3 has 14 residues. This chain's CDR3 is CAIRTYREGTEAFF. The DNA for the CDR3 is TGTGCCATCAGGACCTACAGGGAGGGCACTGAAGCTTTCTTT.

This clonotype was observed many times. This sequence joins TRBV18 and TRBJ2-7; 8 positions match TRBD2. The germline gives CDR1 KGHSH, CDR2 LQKENI. The V gene end was trimmed by 6 bases and the J gene end by 2 bases; junction bases not matched to a gene: 6. CDR3 size: 14 residues. CDR3 amino acids: CASSRGRGAYEQYF. The CDR3 bases are TGTGCCAGCTCCCGCGGGCGGGGGGCCTACGAGCAGTACTTC.

This chain links TRBV12-3 or TRBV12-4 with TRBJ2-7; 12 positions match TRBD2. The CDR3 runs to 15 residues. The V segment lost 4 bases and the J segment 3 bases; nucleotides outside the gene matches: 4. The chain's CDR3 is CASSSLAGGLYEQYF. CDR3 bases: TGTGCCAGCAGTTCCCTAGCGGGGGGGCTCTACGAGCAGTACTTC.

This clonotype showed up just a few times. The chain combines TRBV12-3 or TRBV12-4 with TRBJ2-1; possible D gene TRBD1, 5 bases. Trimming shortened V by 5 bases and J by 8 bases, and 25 bases separated the two germline ends. The CDR3 consists of 17 residues. In DNA, the CDR3 is TGTGCCAGCAGTCCCTACTTTCAGGGCCCCATCATCGATGAGCAGTTCTTC. Residues: CASSPYFQGPIIDEQFF.

This clonotype was counted only a few times. The gene calls are TRBV7-8 and TRBJ2-3, with 12 bases aligning to TRBD2. Germline loops: CDR1 SGHVS, CDR2 FQNEAQ. The length of the CDR3 is 16 residues. Losses at the gene ends were 5 bases for V and 6 bases for J; bases not matched to a gene: 9. The CDR3 loop reads CASSELAGGGMDTQYF. CDR3 bases: TGTGCCAGCAGCGAACTAGCGGGAGGCGGTATGGATACGCAGTATTTT.

In its sample, this clonotype was seen once. CDR3 protein: CAWNRPSGNTIYF. Written as DNA, the CDR3 is TGTGCCTGGAACAGGCCCTCTGGAAACACCATATATTTT. The chain has TRBV30 and TRBJ1-3, with D possibly being TRBD1 (5 bases). Germline loops: CDR1 GTSNPN, CDR2 SVGIG (reference sequence). V shed 4 bases and J shed 0 bases, with 7 bases lying between them. The CDR3 sequence is 13 residues long.

The V call is TRBV29-1, the J call TRBJ1-2, with 9 bases fitting TRBD1. CDR1 and CDR2 from the germline V gene are SQVTM and ANQGSEA. This CDR3 comprises 13 residues. J lost 3 bases, V lost 4 bases, and 3 bases had no gene match. In DNA form, the CDR3 reads TGCAGCGTTGGGAGACAGGGGGACTATGGCTACACCTTC. Translation: CSVGRQGDYGYTF.

This clonotype was detected only a few times. CDR3 coding DNA: TGTGCCAGCAGCAGGACTAGCGGGAGTTGGGATGAGCAGTTCTTC. Its translation is CASSRTSGSWDEQFF. J is TRBJ2-1 and V is TRBV7-6, with TRBD2 matching 13 bases. V dropped 5 bases and J dropped 8; count of bases not matched to a gene: 6. From germline, CDR1 is SGHVS and CDR2 FNYEAQ. This CDR3 comprises 15 residues.

This clonotype has ten or more counts. The gene calls are TRBV20-1 and TRBJ2-2, with 12 positions matching TRBD2. The CDR3 spans 17 residues. The germline gives CDR1 DFQATT, CDR2 SNEGSKA (reference sequence). V lost 3 bases, J lost 2 bases, and 7 bases stayed unmatched. The chain's CDR3 is CSASAPGLAGNTGELFF. The CDR3 DNA follows: TGCAGTGCTAGTGCCCCGGGACTAGCGGGTAACACCGGGGAGCTGTTTTTT.